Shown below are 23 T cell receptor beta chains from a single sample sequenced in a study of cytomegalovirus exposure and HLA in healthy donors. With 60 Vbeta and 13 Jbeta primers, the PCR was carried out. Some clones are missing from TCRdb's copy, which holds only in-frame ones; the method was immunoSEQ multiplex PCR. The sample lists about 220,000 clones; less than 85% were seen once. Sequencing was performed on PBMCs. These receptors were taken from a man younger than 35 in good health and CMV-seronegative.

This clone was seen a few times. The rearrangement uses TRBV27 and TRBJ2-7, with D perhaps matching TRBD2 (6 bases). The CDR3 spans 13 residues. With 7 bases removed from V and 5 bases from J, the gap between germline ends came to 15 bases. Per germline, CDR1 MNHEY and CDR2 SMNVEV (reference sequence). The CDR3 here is CASKGLASHEQYF. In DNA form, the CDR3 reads TGTGCCAGCAAGGGACTGGCCTCGCACGAGCAGTACTTC.

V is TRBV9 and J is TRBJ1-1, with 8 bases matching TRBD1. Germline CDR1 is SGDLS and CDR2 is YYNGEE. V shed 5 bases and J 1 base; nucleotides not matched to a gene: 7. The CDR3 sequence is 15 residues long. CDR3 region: CASSPFGQGNTEAFF. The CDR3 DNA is TGTGCCAGCAGTCCCTTCGGACAGGGGAACACTGAAGCTTTCTTT. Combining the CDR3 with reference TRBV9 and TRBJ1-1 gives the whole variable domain DSGVTQTPKHLITATGQRVTLRCSPRSGDLSVYWYQQSLDQGLQFLIQYYNGEERAKGNILERFSAQQFPDLHSELNLSSLELGDSALYFCASSPFGQGNTEAFFGQGTRLTVV.

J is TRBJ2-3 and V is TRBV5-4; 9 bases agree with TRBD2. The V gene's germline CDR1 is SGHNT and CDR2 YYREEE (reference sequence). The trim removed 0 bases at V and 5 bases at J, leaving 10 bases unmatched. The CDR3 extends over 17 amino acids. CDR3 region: CASSLEGLAGVGDTQYF. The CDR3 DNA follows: TGTGCCAGCAGCTTGGAGGGTTTAGCGGGAGTTGGAGATACGCAGTATTTT.

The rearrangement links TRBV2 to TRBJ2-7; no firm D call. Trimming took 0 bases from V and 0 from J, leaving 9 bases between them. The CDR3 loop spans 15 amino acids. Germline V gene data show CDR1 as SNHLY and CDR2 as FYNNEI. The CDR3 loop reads CASSEAQWSSYEQYF. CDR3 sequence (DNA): TGTGCCAGCAGTGAAGCACAATGGAGCTCCTACGAGCAGTACTTC. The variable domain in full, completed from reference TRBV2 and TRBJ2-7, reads EPEVTQTPSHQVTQMGQEVILRCVPISNHLYFYWYRQILGQKVEFLVSFYNNEISEKSEIFDDQFSVERPDGSNFTLKIRSTKLEDSAMYFCASSEAQWSSYEQYFGPGTRLTVT.

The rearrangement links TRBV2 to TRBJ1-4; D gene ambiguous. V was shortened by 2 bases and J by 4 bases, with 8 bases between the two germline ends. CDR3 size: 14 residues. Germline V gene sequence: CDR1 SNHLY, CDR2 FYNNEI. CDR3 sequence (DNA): TGTGCCAGCAGTGAAAGTACAGATAATGAAAAACTGTTTTTT. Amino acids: CASSESTDNEKLFF.

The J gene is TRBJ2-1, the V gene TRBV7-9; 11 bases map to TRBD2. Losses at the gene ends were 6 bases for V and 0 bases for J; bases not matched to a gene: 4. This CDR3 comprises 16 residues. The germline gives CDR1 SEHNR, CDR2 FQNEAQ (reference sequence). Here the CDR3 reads CASRPGLADSYNEQFF. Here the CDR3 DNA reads TGTGCCAGCAGGCCGGGACTAGCGGACTCCTACAATGAGCAGTTCTTC. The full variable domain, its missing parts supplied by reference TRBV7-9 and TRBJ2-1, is DTGVSQNPRHKITKRGQNVTFRCDPISEHNRLYWYRQTLGQGPEFLTYFQNEAQLEKSRLLSDRFSAERPKGSFSTLEIQRTEQGDSAMYLCASRPGLADSYNEQFFGPGTRLTVL.

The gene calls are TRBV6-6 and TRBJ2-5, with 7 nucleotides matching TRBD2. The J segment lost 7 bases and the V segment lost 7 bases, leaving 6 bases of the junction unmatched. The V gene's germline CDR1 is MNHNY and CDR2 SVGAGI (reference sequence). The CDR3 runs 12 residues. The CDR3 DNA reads TGTGCCAGCACTCACACGGGGGGGACCCAGTACTTC. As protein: CASTHTGGTQYF.

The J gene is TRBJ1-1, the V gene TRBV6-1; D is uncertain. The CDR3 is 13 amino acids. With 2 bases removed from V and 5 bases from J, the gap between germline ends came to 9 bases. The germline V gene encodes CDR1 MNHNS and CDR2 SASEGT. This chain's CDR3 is CASSELRGTEAFF. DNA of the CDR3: TGTGCCAGCAGTGAATTGAGAGGGACTGAAGCTTTCTTT.

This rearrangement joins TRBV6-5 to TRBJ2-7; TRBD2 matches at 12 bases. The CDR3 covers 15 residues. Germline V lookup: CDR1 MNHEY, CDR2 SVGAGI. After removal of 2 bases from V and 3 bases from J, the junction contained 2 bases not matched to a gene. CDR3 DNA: TGTGCCAGCAGTTACAGACTAGCGGGAGTCTACGAGCAGTACTTC. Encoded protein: CASSYRLAGVYEQYF.

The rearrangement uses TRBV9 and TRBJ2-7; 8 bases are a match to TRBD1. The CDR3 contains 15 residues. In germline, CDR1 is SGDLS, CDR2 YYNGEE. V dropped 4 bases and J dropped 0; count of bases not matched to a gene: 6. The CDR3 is CASSPRQGRSYEQYF. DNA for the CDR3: TGTGCCAGCAGCCCGCGACAGGGGCGCTCCTACGAGCAGTACTTC.

The CDR3 bases are TGTGCCAGCAGTGATCAGTCGGGTGAAAAACTGTTTTTT. This codes for CASSDQSGEKLFF. The V and J genes are TRBV6-1 and TRBJ1-4; D uncertain. Trimming took 3 bases from V and 7 from J, leaving 9 bases between them. The V gene's germline CDR1 is MNHNS and CDR2 SASEGT. This CDR3 contains 13 residues.

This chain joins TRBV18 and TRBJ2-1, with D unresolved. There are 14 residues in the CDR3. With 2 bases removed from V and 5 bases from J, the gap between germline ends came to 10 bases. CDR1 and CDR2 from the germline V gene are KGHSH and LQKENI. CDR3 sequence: CASSPVAGDNEQFF. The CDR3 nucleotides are TGTGCCAGCTCACCAGTGGCAGGTGACAATGAGCAGTTCTTC.

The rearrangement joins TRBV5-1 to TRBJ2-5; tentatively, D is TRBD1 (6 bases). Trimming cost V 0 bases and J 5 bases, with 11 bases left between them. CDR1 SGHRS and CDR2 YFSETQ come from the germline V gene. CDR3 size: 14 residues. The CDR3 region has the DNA TGCGCCAGCAGCTTGGGATCGACAGGCGAGACCCAGTACTTC. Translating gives CASSLGSTGETQYF.

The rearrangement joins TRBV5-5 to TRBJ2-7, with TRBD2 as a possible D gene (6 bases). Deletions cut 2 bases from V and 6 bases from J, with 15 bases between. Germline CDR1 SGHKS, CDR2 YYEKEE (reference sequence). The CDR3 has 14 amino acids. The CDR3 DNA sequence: TGTGCCAGCAGCTTCTTGGGACTCCCGCTCGAGCAGTACTTC. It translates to CASSFLGLPLEQYF.

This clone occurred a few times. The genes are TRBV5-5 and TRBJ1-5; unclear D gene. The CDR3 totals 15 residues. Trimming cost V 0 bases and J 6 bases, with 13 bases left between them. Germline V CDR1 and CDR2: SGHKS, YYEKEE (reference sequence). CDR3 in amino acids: CASSLVLEDGQPQHF. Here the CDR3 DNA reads TGTGCCAGCAGCTTGGTCCTGGAGGATGGTCAGCCCCAGCATTTT.

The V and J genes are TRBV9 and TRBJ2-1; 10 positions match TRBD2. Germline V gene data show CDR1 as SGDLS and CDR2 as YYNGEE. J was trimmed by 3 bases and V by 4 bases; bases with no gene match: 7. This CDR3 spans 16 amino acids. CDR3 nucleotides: TGTGCCAGCAGCCCCATGCTAGCGGGAGACTACAATGAGCAGTTCTTC. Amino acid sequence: CASSPMLAGDYNEQFF. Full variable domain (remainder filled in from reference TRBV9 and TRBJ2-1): DSGVTQTPKHLITATGQRVTLRCSPRSGDLSVYWYQQSLDQGLQFLIQYYNGEERAKGNILERFSAQQFPDLHSELNLSSLELGDSALYFCASSPMLAGDYNEQFFGPGTRLTVL.

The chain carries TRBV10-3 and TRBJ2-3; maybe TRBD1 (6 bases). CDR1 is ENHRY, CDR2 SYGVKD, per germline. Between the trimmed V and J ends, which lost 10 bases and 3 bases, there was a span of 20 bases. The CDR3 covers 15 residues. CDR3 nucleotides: TGTGCCACCCTCCCTGGGGGCGCGAGGACAGATACGCAGTATTTT. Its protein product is CATLPGGARTDTQYF.

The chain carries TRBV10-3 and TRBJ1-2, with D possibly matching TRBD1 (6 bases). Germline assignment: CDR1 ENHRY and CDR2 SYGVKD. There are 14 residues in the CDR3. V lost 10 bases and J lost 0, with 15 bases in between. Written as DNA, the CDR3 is TGTGCCACCACCGGGACAAGACCTAACTATGGCTACACCTTC. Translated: CATTGTRPNYGYTF.

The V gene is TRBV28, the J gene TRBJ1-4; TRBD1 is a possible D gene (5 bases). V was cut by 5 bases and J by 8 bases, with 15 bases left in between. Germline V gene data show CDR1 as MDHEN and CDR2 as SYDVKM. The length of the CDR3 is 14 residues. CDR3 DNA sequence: TGTGCCAGCAGTACCTCCCGGGGGGTGGAAAAACTGTTTTTT. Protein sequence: CASSTSRGVEKLFF.

This chain's CDR3 is CASTPTGGKNIQYF. The CDR3 coding sequence is TGCGCCAGCACCCCGACAGGGGGCAAAAACATTCAGTACTTC. V gene TRBV4-1 combines with J gene TRBJ2-4; 9 positions agree with TRBD1. CDR1 is MGHRA, CDR2 YSYEKL, per germline. The CDR3 is made up of 14 amino acids. Trimming took 7 bases from V and 3 from J; bases not matched to a gene: 4.

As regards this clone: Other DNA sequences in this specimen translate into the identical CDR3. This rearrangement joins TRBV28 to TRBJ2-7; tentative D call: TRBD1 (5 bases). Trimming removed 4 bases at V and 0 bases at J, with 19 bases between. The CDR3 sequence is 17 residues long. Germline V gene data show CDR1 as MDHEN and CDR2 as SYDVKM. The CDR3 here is CASSSPPGIVSSYEQYF. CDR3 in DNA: TGTGCCAGCAGTTCGCCTCCAGGGATAGTAAGCTCCTACGAGCAGTACTTC.

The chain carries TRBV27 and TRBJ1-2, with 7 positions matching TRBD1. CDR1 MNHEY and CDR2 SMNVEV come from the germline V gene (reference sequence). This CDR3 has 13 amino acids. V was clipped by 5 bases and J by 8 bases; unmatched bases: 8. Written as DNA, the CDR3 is TGTGCCAGCAGTCGACAGGGTAGCGGCGGCTACACCTTC. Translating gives CASSRQGSGGYTF.

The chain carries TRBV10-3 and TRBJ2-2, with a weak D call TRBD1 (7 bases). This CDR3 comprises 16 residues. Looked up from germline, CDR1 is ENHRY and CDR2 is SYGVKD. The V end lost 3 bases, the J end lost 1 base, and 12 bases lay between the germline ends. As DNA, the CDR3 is TGTGCCATCAGTGATCGACAGGGACTGAACACCGGGGAGCTGTTTTTT. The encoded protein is CAISDRQGLNTGELFF.